Included here is one T cell receptor beta chain sequence, with context. This clonotype has only a few counts. Its binding antigen is unknown. No base-level quality is on record; no much larger clone is a single base apart. Per the germline V gene (reference sequence), DFQATT is the CDR1 and SNEGSKA is the CDR2. The CDR3 spans 12 residues, from the cysteine through the phenylalanine. Only the CDR3 DNA stays, 36 bases, in frame from base 1. V is pared back by 4 bases and J by 4 bases, with 10 bases lying between the germline termini. These data come from a study of blood T cells in healthy people across ages (dated by TCRdb to about 2015). Regarding the research as a whole: In model experiments, roughly one uniquely barcoded TCR beta cDNA molecule per two T cells was captured by template switching. To track age-related changes in TCR beta repertoire diversity, the study relied on deep sequencing normalized with unique cDNA molecular identifiers. The donors were split into four age groups: young (average around 17 years), middle-aged (roughly 42), aged (around 67) and long-lived (about 82). To avoid experimental bias, donors of different ages were spread randomly across the sequencing lanes. For two donors (one aged 18 to 30 and one aged 80 or older), the study analyzed two additional independent replicas of 1 million unique cDNA reads from the same blood draw.

Library creation used 5' RACE. The listed sequencing device is Illumina HiSeq 2500. A second PCR of roughly 6 to 11 cycles was run with a J-beta primer mix and a sample-barcoded 5' primer. A unique molecular identifier was introduced onto each TCR beta cDNA molecule by a template-switch 5' adaptor carrying 12 random nucleotides. Each sample yielded at least 3 million CDR3-containing paired-end reads. The Mint cDNA synthesis kit, primed by a TRBC-specific oligonucleotide, was used to synthesize first-strand cDNA from all RNA. Following uracil-DNA glycosylase treatment, a first 18-cycle PCR with universal primers M1SS and BC2_uni_R was performed on all cDNA. On the authors' methods: For normalization, 1 million high-quality reads were randomly selected from each sample, with every read carrying a distinct molecular identifier. Instead of being binned into consensus sequences, reads with shared molecular identifiers were discarded. CDR3 identification, clonotype clustering and error correction used MiTCR with a Q25 quality threshold and the strictest error-elimination algorithm. A nonparametric unseen species model using Euler transformation provided a lower-bound estimate of total TCR beta diversity. Using fastp trimming at Q25 and MiXCR clonotype assembly, TCRdb reanalyzed the public sequencing data and kept in-frame beta chains. Under each unique CDR3 protein, matching rows form one entry showing the most common genes and DNA. TCRdb assigned the V and J calls; the authors' analysis was not used. This sample gives about 640,000 distinct CDR3 sequences in total; under 70% of them show up just once. Roughly 34% of the sample lies in the top ten.

Study-level results and caveats: A strong correlation was found between observed TCR beta diversity and the percentage of naive T cells measured by flow cytometry. Estimates of total diversity based on one million sequenced T cells were considered lower bounds and underestimates. Observed TCR beta diversity per million T cells fell roughly linearly with age, and a significant reduction was already apparent by age around 40. Because profiling used bulk unsorted PBMCs, naive and antigen-experienced compartments could not be compared conclusively. Because donor CMV infection status was unknown, age-related changes in expanded clonotypes were potentially confounded. The long-lived group showed more naive CD4+ T cells, fewer expanded clones and increased TCR diversity than the aged group, suggesting age selection.

The donors were under 40 Caucasian individuals from Russia, aged roughly 6 to 90 years, who were systemically healthy. Each donor gave ten milliliters of peripheral blood, drawn into EDTA-treated Vacutainer tubes. Ficoll-Paque density-gradient centrifugation was used to isolate PBMCs, with at least 6.5 million per sample. Total RNA, at least 6 micrograms per sample, was extracted from PBMCs with Trizol reagent. For every donor, an aliquot of PBMCs went through flow cytometry to measure the percentages of naive CD45RAhigh/CD27high T cells. This TCR derives from a man aged 55 to 69 in good health. What was sequenced was blood. Recombination joined TRBV20-1 with TRBJ1-2, with the D segment identity uncertain. In nucleotide form, the sequence is TGCAGTGCTATTAAAAGGAGCTATGGCTACACCTTC. This gives the protein CSAIKRSYGYTF.